This entry features one T cell receptor (beta chain) sequence. The entry originates in a study of cytomegalovirus exposure and HLA in healthy donors. Trimming left V 2 bases short and J 8 bases short, with 10 bases between. Germline V gene lookup returns CDR1 MGHRA and CDR2 YSYEKL. The CDR3 has 13 amino acids. Method: immunoSEQ multiplex PCR; TCRdb's copy keeps in-frame clones and lacks some. The sample includes some 140,000 clones, roughly 86% seen only once; the top ten take approximately 2%. The chain joins TRBV4-1 to TRBJ2-1; D is undetermined. This clonotype was sampled from a human donor in good health. Sequencing input: PBMCs. The CDR3 DNA reads TGCGCCAGCAGCCAACCCTCTCTCGATGAGCAGTTCTTC. This translates into CASSQPSLDEQFF.